This T cell receptor (beta chain) originates from a study of a mutant IDH1 vaccine in newly diagnosed glioma. Study-wide background: Therapy received beforehand was radiotherapy, temozolomide, or both, with most patients given both. Findings of the study overall: Of the patients, 80% to 95% had vaccine-induced immune responses. Variations in leading peripheral T cell clonotypes appeared to have no connection with pseudoprogression.

Concerning this clone itself: Antigen specificity is unknown.

Measured with immunoSEQ multiplex PCR; TCRdb has only the in-frame clones, and not every one. The sample lists around 50,000 clones; 84% were seen once. The time point is: week 35, safety follow-up. What each vaccine dose contained was 300 ug of mutant IDH1 20-mer peptide, accompanied by topical imiquimod. Patients received eight vaccinations in weeks 1, 3, 5, 7, 11, 15, 19, 23. Trimming stripped 6 bases from V and 6 bases from J, with 14 bases between. The V gene's germline CDR1 is MNHEY and CDR2 SMNVEV (reference sequence). The CDR3 covers 14 residues. The rearrangement links TRBV27 to TRBJ1-4; D is uncertain. Material: PBMCs, obtained from a glioma patient whose treatment included an IDH1 peptide vaccine. This clonotype originated in a woman aged 18-35 years with glioma. The CDR3 DNA is TGTGCCAGCAGACCCGAACTCCGGGATGAAAAACTGTTTTTT. Its protein is CASRPELRDEKLFF.